Following are 2 T cell receptor beta chains from one sample sequenced in a study of cytomegalovirus exposure and HLA in healthy donors. Both 60 Vbeta primers and 13 Jbeta primers went into the PCR. The assay was immunoSEQ multiplex PCR, and TCRdb's table has in-frame clones only and misses some. This table holds about 160,000 clones, over 70% found once. The sequenced sample consisted of PBMCs. The receptor source for this set is a man aged 25 to 45 in good health and CMV-seronegative.

V is TRBV6-5 and J is TRBJ1-1; 8 nucleotides align to TRBD1. CDR1 is MNHEY and CDR2 is SVGAGI in the germline V gene. This CDR3 has 11 amino acids. J was trimmed by 4 bases and V by 9 bases; bases with no gene match: 1. The CDR3 sequence is CASTGGTEAFF. The DNA for the CDR3 is TGTGCCAGTACAGGGGGCACTGAAGCTTTCTTT.

This clone was recorded a few times. The chain links TRBV7-2 to TRBJ1-1, with D maybe TRBD1 (5 bases). CDR3 size: 18 residues. The germline V gene has CDR1 SGHTA and CDR2 FQGNSA. The V and J ends lost 5 bases and 0 bases respectively, with 22 bases between them. The CDR3 loop is CASSIKTGGVGMNTEAFF. The DNA of the CDR3 is TGTGCCAGCAGCATTAAGACGGGGGGGGTTGGCATGAACACTGAAGCTTTCTTT.